The 30 T cell receptor beta chains reported below all come from one sample, sequenced in a study of T-cell reconstitution after alpha-beta-depleted transplantation in children. Unique molecular identifiers were incorporated during preparation of the TCRbeta library. TCRdb called the PCR reads again in MiXCR, with one record for every CDR3 protein. This table has 100,000 or so distinct CDR3 sequences, roughly 15% appearing once. The sample was PBMCs, mostly from graft donor cells, taken 180 days after TCRalphabeta/CD19-depleted stem cell transplant. These receptors were obtained from a male patient between 2 and 15 years old who had a stem cell transplant for acute lymphoblastic leukemia, so the T cells may come from the graft donor.

This clonotype was seen once. V gene TRBV29-1 combines with J gene TRBJ1-1; D perhaps matches TRBD1 (6 bases). Trimming took off 6 bases at V and 7 bases at J, with 12 bases between the two ends. The CDR3 sequence is 11 residues long. The germline gives CDR1 SQVTM, CDR2 ANQGSEA. CDR3 region: CSVPGEIEAFF. Here the CDR3 DNA reads TGCAGCGTCCCAGGGGAGATTGAAGCTTTCTTT.

This clonotype was seen a handful of times. The chain recombines TRBV27 with TRBJ2-3; maybe TRBD2 (6 bases). The germline V gene has CDR1 MNHEY and CDR2 SMNVEV (reference sequence). V was trimmed by 4 bases and J by 4 bases, leaving 9 bases between them. The CDR3 covers 13 residues. Here the CDR3 DNA reads TGTGCCAGCAGTTGGGGGGAACCAGATACGCAGTATTTT. Its translation: CASSWGEPDTQYF.

This rearrangement joins TRBV2 to TRBJ2-7; the D is unclear. The CDR3 is made up of 12 amino acids. Germline CDR1 reads SNHLY; CDR2 reads FYNNEI. V dropped 5 bases and J dropped 2 bases, with 7 bases sitting between them. In DNA, the CDR3 is TGTGCCAGCAGTTTGTTCACCTACGAGCAGTACTTC. Translated, it gives CASSLFTYEQYF.

This clonotype was detected many times. The J gene is TRBJ2-1, the V gene TRBV5-1; D is unresolved. Trimming stripped 4 bases from V and 0 bases from J, with 11 bases between. The germline V gene encodes CDR1 SGHRS and CDR2 YFSETQ. This CDR3 is built from 15 residues. This CDR3 reads CASSKVAFSYNEQFF. The DNA of the CDR3 is TGCGCCAGCAGCAAAGTAGCCTTCTCCTACAATGAGCAGTTCTTC. The variable domain in full, completed from reference TRBV5-1 and TRBJ2-1, reads KAGVTQTPRYLIKTRGQQVTLSCSPISGHRSVSWYQQTPGQGLQFLFEYFSETQRNKGNFPGRFSGRQFSNSRSEMNVSTLELGDSALYLCASSKVAFSYNEQFFGPGTRLTVL.

The chain has TRBV7-2 and TRBJ1-6; D may be TRBD1 (5 bases). CDR1 SGHTA and CDR2 FQGNSA come from the germline V gene. Trimming removed 4 bases from V and 8 bases from J, with 18 bases in between. The CDR3 has 16 residues. The CDR3 region is CASSYGFRVKDSPLHF. The CDR3 DNA sequence: TGTGCCAGCAGCTATGGTTTCAGGGTCAAGGATTCACCCCTCCACTTT.

The genes are TRBV10-3 and TRBJ1-2; tentative D call: TRBD1 (6 bases). The CDR3 runs to 14 residues. Germline assignment: CDR1 ENHRY and CDR2 SYGVKD. V was shortened by 7 bases and J by 8 bases, with 20 bases between the two germline ends. CDR3 sequence (DNA): TGTGCCATCAAGACCGCGTGGGACACGCCAGGCTACACCTTC. Translation: CAIKTAWDTPGYTF.

The chain employs TRBV20-1 and TRBJ2-1, with D perhaps assigned TRBD1 or TRBD2 (5 bases each). The CDR3 contains 16 residues. Trimming took 0 bases from V and 9 from J, leaving 21 bases between them. Germline values: CDR1 DFQATT, CDR2 SNEGSKA (reference sequence). CDR3 nucleotide sequence: TGCAGTGCTAGAGAGCGGTCGACCGGGACCCCGTTTGAGCAGTTCTTC. Protein sequence: CSARERSTGTPFEQFF.

This clonotype was detected only a few times. The chain links TRBV27 to TRBJ2-7; D is uncertain. Trimming stripped 0 bases from V and 0 bases from J, with 15 bases between. The CDR3 contains 17 residues. Germline CDR1 reads MNHEY; CDR2 reads SMNVEV (reference sequence). In DNA, the CDR3 is TGTGCCAGCAGTTTATCTGTCGGTGCAGGAAGCTCCTACGAGCAGTACTTC. Amino acid sequence: CASSLSVGAGSSYEQYF.

The rearrangement joins TRBV7-3 to TRBJ1-1; maybe TRBD1 (5 bases). Germline loops: CDR1 SGHTA, CDR2 FQGTGA. This CDR3 contains 13 residues. Trimming stripped 2 bases from V and 3 bases from J, with 7 bases between. The CDR3 loop is CASSLSRDTEAFF. The DNA for the CDR3 is TGTGCCAGCAGCTTATCCAGGGACACTGAAGCTTTCTTT.

This clonotype occurred a few times. This rearrangement joins TRBV4-1 to TRBJ2-4; D remains ambiguous. Germline lookup yields CDR1 MGHRA and CDR2 YSYEKL. The V end was cut by 1 base, the J end by 0 bases, with 13 bases between. This CDR3 has 17 residues. The CDR3 spells CASSQVGRLLAKNIQYF. Written as DNA, the CDR3 is TGCGCCAGCAGCCAAGTTGGACGGCTTCTAGCCAAAAACATTCAGTACTTC.

The rearrangement uses TRBV6-4 and TRBJ2-1, with D unclear. Germline CDR1 reads MRHNA; CDR2 reads SNTAGT. The CDR3 loop spans 14 amino acids. V gave up 0 bases and J gave up 4 bases, with 7 bases separating them. CDR3 loop: CASSDSEKYNEQFF. The CDR3 DNA reads TGTGCCAGCAGTGACTCGGAGAAGTACAATGAGCAGTTCTTC.

This clonotype was recorded at least ten times. V is TRBV10-3 and J is TRBJ1-1; weak D call: TRBD1 (5 bases). Germline V gene data show CDR1 as ENHRY and CDR2 as SYGVKD. The V gene lost 0 bases and the J gene lost 7 bases, with 21 bases spanning the gap. This CDR3 contains 17 residues. The CDR3, as DNA: TGTGCCATCAGTGAGTCGGCGATCTCCGGGGGGGAGAATGAAGCTTTCTTT. Its protein product is CAISESAISGGENEAFF.

This clonotype has more than one count but fewer than ten. The V call is TRBV18, the J call TRBJ1-1; maybe TRBD1 (5 bases). Germline CDR1 and CDR2: KGHSH and LQKENI. The CDR3 totals 13 residues. The V and J ends lost 5 bases and 5 bases respectively, with 12 bases between them. CDR3 protein: CASSSDMETEAFF. As DNA, the CDR3 is TGTGCCAGCTCATCGGACATGGAGACTGAAGCTTTCTTT.

This chain uses TRBV29-1 with TRBJ1-1; D not resolved. Germline CDR1 SQVTM, CDR2 ANQGSEA. V lost 2 bases and J 3 bases, leaving 7 bases between the germline ends. CDR3 length: 12 amino acids. The CDR3 region is CSVERTHTEAFF. The DNA for the CDR3 is TGCAGCGTTGAAAGGACCCACACTGAAGCTTTCTTT.

The V and J genes are TRBV21-1 and TRBJ2-5; the table gives TRBD1 as D, unverified against the DNA. TRBV21-1 is a pseudogene segment. The CDR3 totals 12 residues. CDR3 sequence (DNA): TGTGCCAGCTGGACAGTCCAAGAGACCCAGTACTTC. It is translated as CASWTVQETQYF.

The rearrangement links TRBV3-1 to TRBJ1-2, with D possibly matching TRBD1 (5 bases). In germline, CDR1 is LGHDT, CDR2 YNNKEL (reference sequence). The CDR3 spans 15 residues. Trimming removed 4 bases at V and 9 bases at J, with 21 bases between. CDR3 protein: CASSPRYGGGLSYTF. CDR3 DNA sequence: TGTGCCAGCAGCCCCCGGTACGGGGGAGGATTGAGCTACACCTTC.

The genes are TRBV6-5 and TRBJ2-4; 12 positions match TRBD2. Germline V gene sequence: CDR1 MNHEY, CDR2 SVGAGI. The ends lost 1 base at V and 1 base at J; junction bases unmatched: 8. The length of the CDR3 is 19 residues. CDR3 in amino acids: CASSYWASGGASAKNIQYF. As DNA, the CDR3 is TGTGCCAGCAGTTACTGGGCTAGCGGGGGGGCCTCGGCCAAAAACATTCAGTACTTC.

This clonotype was counted a few times. This chain connects TRBV20-1 to TRBJ2-1; D gene uncertain. Trimming pared 0 bases from V and 7 bases from J, leaving 19 bases between. This CDR3 spans 16 amino acids. CDR1 is DFQATT, CDR2 SNEGSKA, per germline (reference sequence). CDR3 nucleotides: TGCAGTGCTAGAGATTTTCGGATTGCAGGTAGAAATGAGCAGTTCTTC. As protein: CSARDFRIAGRNEQFF.

This clonotype was picked up many times. The chain couples TRBV20-1 to TRBJ1-1; TRBD1 might be the D (5 bases). This CDR3 is 12 amino acids long. The germline V and J ends were trimmed by 4 bases and 3 bases, with 9 bases remaining between them. The germline V gene encodes CDR1 DFQATT and CDR2 SNEGSKA (reference sequence). The CDR3 nucleotides read TGCAGTGCTAATAGGGGTTACACTGAAGCTTTCTTT. Residues: CSANRGYTEAFF.

The chain is built from TRBV5-5 and TRBJ2-7, with unresolved D. The CDR3 contains 13 residues. V lost 6 bases, J lost 3 bases, and 13 bases lay in between. Per the germline V gene, CDR1 is SGHKS and CDR2 is YYEKEE (reference sequence). DNA of the CDR3: TGTGCCAGCACGATGGGCGCAGGCTACGAGCAGTACTTC. Protein sequence: CASTMGAGYEQYF.

This clonotype has a handful of counts. The genes are TRBV12-3 or TRBV12-4 and TRBJ2-5, with D tentatively TRBD1 or TRBD2 (5 bases each). The CDR3 loop spans 13 amino acids. Trimming took 6 bases from V and 0 from J, leaving 8 bases between them. The CDR3 sequence is CASRGTNQETQYF. In DNA, the CDR3 is TGTGCCAGCAGGGGGACGAACCAAGAGACCCAGTACTTC.

The V call is TRBV5-2, the J call TRBJ2-3; the D call TRBD1 from the table was never checked on the DNA. TRBV5-2 is a documented pseudogene. This CDR3 spans 15 amino acids. CDR3 in DNA: TGTGCCATCGGAACAGGGCTCCTCGGCACAGATACGCAGTATTTT. As protein: CAIGTGLLGTDTQYF.

This clonotype has just a few counts. The V and J genes are TRBV11-3 and TRBJ2-6, with D unresolved. This CDR3 contains 15 residues. V was pared by 2 bases and J by 0 bases, with 5 bases between. CDR1 SGHNT and CDR2 YENEEA come from the germline V gene. CDR3 in amino acids: CASSLSDSGANVLTF. The DNA of the CDR3 is TGTGCCAGCAGCTTAAGTGACTCTGGGGCCAACGTCCTGACTTTC.

This clonotype was picked up a small number of times. The chain joins TRBV5-1 to TRBJ2-1; TRBD2 is a possible D gene (6 bases). Trimming stripped 0 bases from V and 2 bases from J, with 9 bases between. Germline V gene sequence: CDR1 SGHRS, CDR2 YFSETQ. The CDR3 is 15 residues long. CDR3 amino acids: CASSLAAGTYNEQFF. As DNA, the CDR3 is TGCGCCAGCAGCTTGGCCGCGGGGACCTACAATGAGCAGTTCTTC.

The chain is built from TRBV5-5 and TRBJ2-4; D is unresolved. The germline gives CDR1 SGHKS, CDR2 YYEKEE (reference sequence). Trimming took 4 bases from V and 0 from J, leaving 11 bases between them. This CDR3 is 15 amino acids long. The CDR3 here is CASSLTGTAKNIQYF. The CDR3 nucleotides are TGTGCCAGCAGCCTGACGGGCACAGCCAAAAACATTCAGTACTTC. The whole variable domain, filled in from reference TRBV5-5 and TRBJ2-4, reads DAGVTQSPTHLIKTRGQQVTLRCSPISGHKSVSWYQQVLGQGPQFIFQYYEKEERGRGNFPDRFSARQFPNYSSELNVNALLLGDSALYLCASSLTGTAKNIQYFGAGTRLSVL.

In its sample, this clonotype was seen a few times. The chain employs TRBV4-3 and TRBJ1-4; a possible D gene is TRBD1 (5 bases). V lost 0 bases to trimming and J lost 6 bases, with 14 bases between them. Germline V gene lookup returns CDR1 LGHNA and CDR2 YSLEER. The CDR3 consists of 16 residues. The CDR3 region is CASSQDLRRGDEKLFF. DNA for the CDR3: TGCGCCAGCAGCCAAGATTTGCGTCGGGGGGATGAAAAACTGTTTTTT.

The chain has TRBV7-9 and TRBJ2-1, with D tentatively TRBD1 (6 bases). In germline, CDR1 is SEHNR, CDR2 FQNEAQ (reference sequence). The CDR3 runs 16 residues. The V and J ends lost 1 base and 2 bases respectively, with 12 bases between them. CDR3 bases: TGTGCCAGCAGCTTAGATGGGGGCGGCCCCTACAATGAGCAGTTCTTC. Its translation is CASSLDGGGPYNEQFF.

The gene calls are TRBV20-1 and TRBJ2-7; TRBD1 matches 7 bases. There are 14 residues in the CDR3. Germline V CDR1 and CDR2: DFQATT, SNEGSKA (reference sequence). The V gene end was trimmed by 5 bases and the J gene end by 4 bases; junction bases not matched to a gene: 11. CDR3 coding DNA: TGCAGTGCTGGACGTGCCGGGACAGATTACGAGCAGTACTTC. It specifies CSAGRAGTDYEQYF.

This clonotype came up a few times. This chain uses TRBV5-6 with TRBJ1-1; 7 positions agree with TRBD1. The germline V gene has CDR1 SGHDT and CDR2 YYEEEE. CDR3 length: 13 residues. V was pared by 4 bases and J by 6 bases, with 6 bases of the junction left unmatched. Here the CDR3 reads CASSRQGGPEAFF. The DNA for the CDR3 is TGTGCCAGCAGCCGACAGGGAGGGCCTGAAGCTTTCTTT.

Ten or more counts support this clonotype. The V call is TRBV10-2, the J call TRBJ2-5; D is undetermined. The ends were cut back, 7 bases at V and 0 bases at J, with 3 bases in the middle. This CDR3 contains 11 residues. Germline CDR1 reads WSHSY; CDR2 reads SAAADI. The CDR3 region has the DNA TGCGCCAGCACCCACCAAGAGACCCAGTACTTC. It encodes CASTHQETQYF.